This T cell receptor (beta chain) was captured by sequencing in a study of sequential checkpoint blockade in melanoma. Study at large: Randomization was 1:1 between first-line nivolumab→ipilimumab and ipilimumab→nivolumab. After both sequences, patients received maintenance nivolumab.

The assay was immunoSEQ multiplex PCR, and TCRdb's table has in-frame clones only and misses some. The sample contains around 18,000 clones, around 76% of which appear only once. Treatment given: randomized to nivolumab then ipilimumab (arm A) or the reverse (arm B). None of the patients previously received DNA-damaging chemotherapy. From thawed PBMCs, live CD3+CD8+ cells negative for CD19 and CD56 were sorted. V gave up 4 bases and J gave up 4 bases, with 10 bases separating them. Germline loops: CDR1 SQVTM, CDR2 ANQGSEA. CDR3 size: 12 residues. This sequence was found in a human donor with melanoma. The starting material was CD8+ T cells sorted from blood (inferred from file names), obtained from a patient given nivolumab and ipilimumab in sequence. V usage is TRBV29-1 and J usage is TRBJ1-2, with D unclear. The CDR3 region has the DNA TGCAGCGTTGCTGTAAGCGTCTATGGCTACACCTTC. Protein sequence: CSVAVSVYGYTF. Full variable domain (missing parts from reference TRBV29-1 and TRBJ1-2): SAVISQKPSRDICQRGTSLTIQCQVDSQVTMMFWYRQQPGQSLTLIATANQGSEATYESGFVIDKFPISRPNLTFSTLTVSNMSPEDSSIYLCSVAVSVYGYTFGSGTRLTVV.